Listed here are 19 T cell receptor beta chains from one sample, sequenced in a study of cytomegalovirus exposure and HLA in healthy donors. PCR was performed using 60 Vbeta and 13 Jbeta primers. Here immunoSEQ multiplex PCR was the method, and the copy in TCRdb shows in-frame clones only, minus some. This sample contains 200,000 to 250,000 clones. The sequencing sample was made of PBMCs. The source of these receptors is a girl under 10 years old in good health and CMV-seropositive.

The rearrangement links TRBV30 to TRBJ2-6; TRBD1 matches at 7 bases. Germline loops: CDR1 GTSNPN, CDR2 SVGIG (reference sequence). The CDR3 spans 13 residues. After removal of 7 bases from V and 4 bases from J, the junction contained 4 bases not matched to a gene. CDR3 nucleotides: TGTGCCTTGGACAGGACCGGGGCCAACGTCCTGACTTTC. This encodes CALDRTGANVLTF.

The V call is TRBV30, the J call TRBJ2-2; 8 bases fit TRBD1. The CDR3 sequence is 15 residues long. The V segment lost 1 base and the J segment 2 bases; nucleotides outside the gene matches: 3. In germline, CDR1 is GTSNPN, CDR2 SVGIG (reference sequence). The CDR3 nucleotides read TGTGCCTGGAGTGGAGGACAGGGAAACACCGGGGAGCTGTTTTTT. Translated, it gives CAWSGGQGNTGELFF.

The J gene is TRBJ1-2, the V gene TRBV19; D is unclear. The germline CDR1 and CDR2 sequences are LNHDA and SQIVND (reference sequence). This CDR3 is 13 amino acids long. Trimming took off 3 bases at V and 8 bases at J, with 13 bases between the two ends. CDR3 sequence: CASSITVSRGYTF. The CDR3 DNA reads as TGTGCCAGTAGTATCACGGTCTCTCGGGGCTACACCTTC.

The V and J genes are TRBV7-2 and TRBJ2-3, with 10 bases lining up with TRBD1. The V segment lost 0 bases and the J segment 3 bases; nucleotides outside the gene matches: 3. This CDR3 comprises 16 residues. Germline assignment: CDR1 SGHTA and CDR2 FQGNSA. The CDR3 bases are TGTGCCAGCAGCTTAGCCGGGACAGGGGCGACAGATACGCAGTATTTT. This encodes CASSLAGTGATDTQYF.

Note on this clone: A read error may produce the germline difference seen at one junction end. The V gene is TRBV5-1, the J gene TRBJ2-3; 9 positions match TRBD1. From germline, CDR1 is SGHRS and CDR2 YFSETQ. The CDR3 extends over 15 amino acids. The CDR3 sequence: CASRLGQGVTDTQYF. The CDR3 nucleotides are TGCGCCAGCAGGTTGGGACAGGGCGTCACAGATACGCAGTATTTT.

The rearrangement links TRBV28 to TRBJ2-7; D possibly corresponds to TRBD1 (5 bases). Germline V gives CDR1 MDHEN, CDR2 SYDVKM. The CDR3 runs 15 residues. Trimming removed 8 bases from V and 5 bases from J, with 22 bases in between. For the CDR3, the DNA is TGTGCCAGCTACTCCCAGGTGGGGCAGCCCCACGAGCAGTACTTC. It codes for CASYSQVGQPHEQYF.

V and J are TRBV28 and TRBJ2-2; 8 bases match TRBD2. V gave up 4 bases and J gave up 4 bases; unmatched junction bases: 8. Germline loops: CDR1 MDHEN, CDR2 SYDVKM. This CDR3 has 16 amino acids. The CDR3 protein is CASSSGGEGITGELFF. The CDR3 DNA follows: TGTGCCAGCAGTTCCGGGGGGGAGGGGATCACCGGGGAGCTGTTTTTT.

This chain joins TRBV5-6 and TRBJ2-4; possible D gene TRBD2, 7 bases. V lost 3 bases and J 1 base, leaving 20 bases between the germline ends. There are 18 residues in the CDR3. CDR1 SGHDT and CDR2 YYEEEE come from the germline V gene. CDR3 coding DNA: TGTGCCAGCAGCTATGGGGGCAGAGGGGGGGTGGCCAAAAACATTCAGTACTTC. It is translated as CASSYGGRGGVAKNIQYF.

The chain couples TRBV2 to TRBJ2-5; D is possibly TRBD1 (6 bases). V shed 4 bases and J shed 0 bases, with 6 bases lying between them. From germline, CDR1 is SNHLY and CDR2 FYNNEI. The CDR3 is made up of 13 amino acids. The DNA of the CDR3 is TGTGCCAGCAGTGGACAGGACCAAGAGACCCAGTACTTC. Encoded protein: CASSGQDQETQYF.

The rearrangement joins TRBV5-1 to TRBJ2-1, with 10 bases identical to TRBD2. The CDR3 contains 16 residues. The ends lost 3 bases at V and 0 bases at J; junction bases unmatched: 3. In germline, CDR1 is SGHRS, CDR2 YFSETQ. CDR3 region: CASSWTSGSSYNEQFF. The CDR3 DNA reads TGCGCCAGCAGCTGGACTAGCGGAAGCTCCTACAATGAGCAGTTCTTC.

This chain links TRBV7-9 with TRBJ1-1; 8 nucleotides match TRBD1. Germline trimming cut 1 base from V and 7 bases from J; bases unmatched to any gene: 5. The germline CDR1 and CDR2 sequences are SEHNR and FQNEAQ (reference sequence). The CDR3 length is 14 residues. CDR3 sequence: CASSLDGTGLEAFF. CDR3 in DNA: TGTGCCAGCAGCTTAGATGGGACAGGCCTTGAAGCTTTCTTT.

The chain's CDR3 is CASSPSGSLTYEQYF. The CDR3 DNA reads as TGTGCCAGCAGCCCTAGCGGGAGCTTGACCTACGAGCAGTACTTC. This sequence joins TRBV27 and TRBJ2-7; TRBD2 agrees at 10 bases. Germline trimming cut 6 bases from V and 2 bases from J; bases unmatched to any gene: 7. The CDR3 is made up of 15 amino acids. In germline, CDR1 is MNHEY, CDR2 SMNVEV (reference sequence).

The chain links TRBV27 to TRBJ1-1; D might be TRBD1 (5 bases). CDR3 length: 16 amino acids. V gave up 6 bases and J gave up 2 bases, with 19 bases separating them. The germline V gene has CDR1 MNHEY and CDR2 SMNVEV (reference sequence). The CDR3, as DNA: TGTGCCAGCAGCTTTACGGGGGGTGGGCAAAACACTGAAGCTTTCTTT. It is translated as CASSFTGGGQNTEAFF.

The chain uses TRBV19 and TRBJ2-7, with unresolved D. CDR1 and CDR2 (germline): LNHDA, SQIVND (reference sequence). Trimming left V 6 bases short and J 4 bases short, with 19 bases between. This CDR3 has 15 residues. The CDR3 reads CASRIKYTGSYEQYF. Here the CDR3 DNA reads TGTGCCAGTAGAATAAAGTATACCGGTAGTTACGAGCAGTACTTC.

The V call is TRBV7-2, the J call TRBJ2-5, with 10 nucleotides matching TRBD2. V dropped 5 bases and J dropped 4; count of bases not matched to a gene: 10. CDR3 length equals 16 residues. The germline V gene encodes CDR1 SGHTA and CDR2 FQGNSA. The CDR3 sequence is CASSPSTSGRGETQYF. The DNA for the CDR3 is TGTGCCAGCAGCCCCAGTACCAGCGGGAGGGGAGAGACCCAGTACTTC.

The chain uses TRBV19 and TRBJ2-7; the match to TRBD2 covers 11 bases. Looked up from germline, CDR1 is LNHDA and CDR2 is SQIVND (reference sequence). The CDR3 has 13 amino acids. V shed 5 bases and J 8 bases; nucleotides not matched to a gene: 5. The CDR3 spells CASSPGLAEKQYF. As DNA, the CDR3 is TGTGCCAGTAGTCCGGGACTAGCGGAAAAGCAGTACTTC.

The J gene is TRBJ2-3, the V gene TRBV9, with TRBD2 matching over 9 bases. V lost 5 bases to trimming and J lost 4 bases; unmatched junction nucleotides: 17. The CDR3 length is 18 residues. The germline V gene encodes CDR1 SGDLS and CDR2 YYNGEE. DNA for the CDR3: TGTGCCAGCAGTCTAACCCCGTCGAGAGCGGGAGGCCCAGATACGCAGTATTTT. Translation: CASSLTPSRAGGPDTQYF.

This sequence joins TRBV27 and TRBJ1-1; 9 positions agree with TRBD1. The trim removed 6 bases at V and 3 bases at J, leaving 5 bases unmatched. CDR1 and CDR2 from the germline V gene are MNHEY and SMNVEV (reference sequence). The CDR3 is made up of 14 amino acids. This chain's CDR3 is CASSRRTGDTEAFF. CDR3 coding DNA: TGTGCCAGCAGCCGTCGGACAGGGGACACTGAAGCTTTCTTT.

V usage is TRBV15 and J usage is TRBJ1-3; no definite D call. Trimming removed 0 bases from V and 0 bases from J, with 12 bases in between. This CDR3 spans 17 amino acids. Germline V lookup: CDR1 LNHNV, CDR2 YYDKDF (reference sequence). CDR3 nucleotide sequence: TGTGCCACCAGCAGAGAGCGGCCGCTGAGCTCTGGAAACACCATATATTTT. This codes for CATSRERPLSSGNTIYF.